The text below deals with one TCR beta chain. Antigen specificity is unknown. The germline V gene encodes CDR1 SQVTM and CDR2 ANQGSEA. V lost 6 bases to trimming and J lost 0 bases, with 11 bases between them. The CDR3 has 13 residues. TCRdb reprocessed the reads with MiXCR, giving one entry per CDR3 protein. This repertoire shows around 230,000 distinct CDR3 sequences, about 7% found once; its top ten account for roughly 6.5%. These data are taken from a study of T cell repertoires in cytomegalovirus infection. In the study overall: CMV infection together with matching HLA type was indicated by public TCR beta signatures.

Findings and limits, study-wide: Of the TCR beta families, the public ones yielded a cumulative frequency that identified carriers of CMV plus the relevant HLA. In two of eight donors, the top clonotype was HLA-C-restricted CMV-specific.

This TCR came from a human donor in good health (CMV status not recorded). Some clones in this sample may be carry-over from other donors' samples. The J gene is TRBJ1-1, the V gene TRBV29-1; no clear D. Sample: PBMCs. The CDR3 protein is CSVDSALNTEAFF. In DNA, the CDR3 is TGCAGCGTAGACTCAGCGTTGAACACTGAAGCTTTCTTT.